Shown below are 28 T cell receptor beta chains from a single sample sequenced in a study of Ad26.COV2.S vaccination and SARS-CoV-2 variants. Sequenced by immunoSEQ multiplex PCR; TCRdb stores in-frame clones only, minus some. The table shows approximately 460,000 clones, with 70% to 90% occurring only once. As to treatment: around 19 received Ad26.COV2.S at low or high dose, single or two shots; roughly five received placebo; per-sample allocation not given. Sampling was done on day 63 after the first vaccine or placebo injection. Sequenced here: peripheral blood, sampled in a trial of Ad26.COV2.S vaccine versus placebo. The origin of the receptors is a person aged 18-60 years who received the Ad26.COV2.S COVID-19 vaccine or a placebo.

The J gene is TRBJ2-7, the V gene TRBV28; the match to TRBD2 covers 10 bases. The V segment lost 4 bases and the J segment 2 bases; nucleotides outside the gene matches: 8. Germline V gene lookup returns CDR1 MDHEN and CDR2 SYDVKM. This CDR3 comprises 16 residues. CDR3 in DNA: TGTGCCAGCAGTTCGGTCGGGACTAGCGTTGCCTACGAGCAGTACTTC. Amino acids: CASSSVGTSVAYEQYF.

J is TRBJ2-1 and V is TRBV5-1; TRBD1 matches 10 bases. After removal of 1 base from V and 7 bases from J, the junction contained 5 bases not matched to a gene. Germline CDR1 and CDR2: SGHRS and YFSETQ. This CDR3 comprises 15 residues. This CDR3 reads CASSLWGDRGNEQFF. CDR3 sequence (DNA): TGCGCCAGCAGCTTGTGGGGGGACAGGGGAAATGAGCAGTTCTTC.

V and J are TRBV14 and TRBJ1-6; D remains unclear. V lost 1 base and J lost 11, with 9 bases in between. Germline-derived CDR1 and CDR2 are SGHDN and FVKESK. This CDR3 region has 13 residues. CDR3 region: CASSQGFKTPLHF. The CDR3 DNA is TGTGCCAGCAGCCAAGGATTCAAAACACCCCTCCACTTT.

This rearrangement joins TRBV2 to TRBJ2-7, with TRBD2 as a possible D gene (5 bases). With the DNA end fitting TRBJ2-5 better, the J assignment may be wrong. In germline, CDR1 is SNHLY, CDR2 FYNNEI. The CDR3 length is 15 residues. CDR3 sequence (DNA): TGTGCCAGCAGTGGGGCCCGGGGAACCCAAGAGACCCAGTACTTC. Amino acids: CASSGARGTQETQYF.

This chain connects TRBV6-5 to TRBJ2-7; 9 positions agree with TRBD1. CDR1 and CDR2 (germline): MNHEY, SVGAGI. CDR3 size: 15 residues. The trim removed 5 bases at V and 5 bases at J, leaving 10 bases unmatched. The CDR3 DNA reads as TGTGCCAGCAGTACCTCCGGGACAGGGAGTAACGAGCAGTACTTC. Amino acids: CASSTSGTGSNEQYF.

The CDR3 loop is CASSPNHQSSYNEQFF. Here the CDR3 DNA reads TGCGCCAGCAGTCCTAACCATCAAAGCTCCTACAATGAGCAGTTCTTC. The chain employs TRBV4-1 and TRBJ2-1; D call uncertain. V lost 6 bases and J lost 0, with 15 bases in between. The CDR3 covers 16 residues. CDR1 and CDR2 from the germline V gene are MGHRA and YSYEKL.

This chain uses TRBV6-1 with TRBJ2-3, with a tentative D call TRBD2 (6 bases). Germline loops: CDR1 MNHNS, CDR2 SASEGT. The CDR3 has 17 amino acids. The V and J ends lost 4 bases and 0 bases respectively, with 17 bases between them. In nucleotides, the CDR3 is TGTGCCAGCAGTGCTCCCGGGGGAGCGGACAGCACAGATACGCAGTATTTT. Translation gives CASSAPGGADSTDTQYF.

The chain links TRBV3-1 (or the pseudogene TRBV3-2) to TRBJ2-1; 9 bases agree with TRBD2. The CDR3 covers 15 residues. The germline V gene has CDR1 LGHDT and CDR2 YNNKEL (reference sequence). V lost 1 base, J lost 9 bases, and 7 bases stayed unmatched. This CDR3 reads CASSQGGGAVGEQFF. The CDR3 nucleotides read TGTGCCAGCAGCCAAGGCGGGGGGGCCGTCGGTGAGCAGTTCTTC.

V and J are TRBV7-2 and TRBJ2-7; 10 bases map to TRBD2. There are 13 residues in the CDR3. V was pared by 6 bases and J by 4 bases, with 3 bases of the junction left unmatched. Germline V gene sequence: CDR1 SGHTA, CDR2 FQGNSA. For the CDR3, the DNA is TGTGCCAGCAGACTAGCGGGATCTTACGAGCAGTACTTC. Residues: CASRLAGSYEQYF.

This chain links TRBV25-1 with TRBJ1-6; unclear D gene. Trimming removed 1 base from V and 9 bases from J, with 4 bases in between. The CDR3 sequence is 12 residues long. Looked up from germline, CDR1 is MGHDK and CDR2 is SYGVNS. The CDR3 region is CASSEFSSPLHF. The CDR3 region has the DNA TGTGCCAGCAGTGAATTTAGTTCACCCCTCCACTTT.

The gene calls are TRBV10-3 and TRBJ2-4; 9 nucleotides match TRBD1. CDR1 and CDR2 (germline): ENHRY, SYGVKD. V was pared by 5 bases and J by 4 bases, with 3 bases of the junction left unmatched. CDR3 length: 14 amino acids. CDR3 nucleotides: TGTGCCATCAGTCCGGGACAGGGAAAAAACATTCAGTACTTC. It codes for CAISPGQGKNIQYF.

This clone was found once. The V gene is TRBV9, the J gene TRBJ2-1; 11 nucleotides match TRBD2. V shed 2 bases, J shed 9 bases, and the junction held 4 bases outside the gene matches. The CDR3 covers 14 residues. Germline CDR1 reads SGDLS; CDR2 reads YYNGEE. DNA of the CDR3: TGTGCCAGCAGCGTTAGCGGGGGGGCAGCTGAGCAGTTCTTC. It translates to CASSVSGGAAEQFF.

This chain uses TRBV6-1 with TRBJ2-7; 7 positions match TRBD1. The germline V gene has CDR1 MNHNS and CDR2 SASEGT. This CDR3 has 18 amino acids. The J segment lost 2 bases and the V segment lost 4 bases, leaving 17 bases of the junction unmatched. CDR3 region: CASSVSKGAGSFPYEQYF. CDR3 bases: TGTGCCAGCAGTGTCTCTAAGGGGGCCGGGTCTTTCCCCTACGAGCAGTACTTC.

CDR3 loop: CASSPVHGNNEQFF. The CDR3 DNA reads as TGTGCCAGCAGCCCAGTACATGGAAACAATGAGCAGTTCTTC. This rearrangement joins TRBV5-5 to TRBJ2-1, with D uncertain. From germline, CDR1 is SGHKS and CDR2 YYEKEE (reference sequence). V lost 4 bases and J 5 bases, leaving 13 bases between the germline ends. The CDR3 extends over 14 amino acids.

The V call is TRBV7-8, the J call TRBJ2-7; D is ambiguous. This CDR3 spans 12 amino acids. Trimming took off 1 base at V and 2 bases at J, with 3 bases between the two ends. The germline CDR1 and CDR2 sequences are SGHVS and FQNEAQ. The CDR3 nucleotides read TGTGCCAGCAGCTTAGGGGCCTACGAGCAGTACTTC. It codes for CASSLGAYEQYF. Complete variable domain (other parts from reference TRBV7-8 and TRBJ2-7): GAGVSQSPRYKVAKRGQDVALRCDPISGHVSLFWYQQALGQGPEFLTYFQNEAQLDKSGLPSDRFFAERPEGSVSTLKIQRTQQEDSAVYLCASSLGAYEQYFGPGTRLTVT.

This clone was counted only a few times. The chain combines TRBV30 with TRBJ2-1; D is unresolved. V dropped 0 bases and J dropped 8 bases, with 5 bases sitting between them. The V gene's germline CDR1 is GTSNPN and CDR2 SVGIG (reference sequence). This CDR3 is 11 amino acids long. Written as DNA, the CDR3 is TGTGCCTGGAGTGTAACCCATGAGCAGTTCTTC. Its translation: CAWSVTHEQFF.

CDR3 protein: CASSPPTGGSGEQYF. The CDR3 nucleotides are TGTGCCAGCTCACCACCCACAGGGGGGAGCGGCGAGCAGTACTTC. This rearrangement joins TRBV18 to TRBJ2-7; the match to TRBD1 covers 8 bases. Trimming cost V 0 bases and J 6 bases; bases outside gene matches: 7. Germline V gene sequence: CDR1 KGHSH, CDR2 LQKENI. The CDR3 has 15 residues.

The chain couples TRBV6-5 to TRBJ1-1, with 11 nucleotides matching TRBD1. Germline lookup yields CDR1 MNHEY and CDR2 SVGAGI. CDR3 length equals 15 residues. V shed 0 bases, J shed 8 bases, and the junction held 5 bases outside the gene matches. The CDR3 loop reads CASSYSGTGGWEAFF. The CDR3 DNA reads TGTGCCAGCAGTTACTCCGGGACAGGGGGTTGGGAAGCTTTCTTT.

The chain links TRBV15 to TRBJ2-1; 12 bases are shared with TRBD1. The CDR3 spans 14 residues. Germline CDR1 and CDR2: LNHNV and YYDKDF (reference sequence). V lost 5 bases and J lost 10; bases outside the gene matches: 6. The CDR3 DNA sequence: TGTGCCACCAGCCCAAGGGACAGGGGGCAGGAGCAGTTCTTC. It yields the protein CATSPRDRGQEQFF.

The rearrangement uses TRBV5-8 and TRBJ2-5, with TRBD2 matching over 8 bases. Germline loops: CDR1 SGHTS, CDR2 YDEGEE. The trim removed 3 bases at V and 4 bases at J, leaving 8 bases unmatched. The length of the CDR3 is 15 residues. Written as DNA, the CDR3 is TGTGCCAGCAGCTCGGGGGGGCCCAAACGAGAGACCCAGTACTTC. Its protein product is CASSSGGPKRETQYF.

The chain has TRBV18 and TRBJ1-5; maybe TRBD1 (6 bases). CDR1 and CDR2 (germline): KGHSH, LQKENI. V was clipped by 2 bases and J by 3 bases, with 8 bases between them. The CDR3 runs to 14 residues. The CDR3 DNA reads as TGTGCCAGCTCACCAGGACAGTACAATCAGCCCCAGCATTTT. Protein product: CASSPGQYNQPQHF. Complete variable domain (other parts from reference TRBV18 and TRBJ1-5): NAGVMQNPRHLVRRRGQEARLRCSPMKGHSHVYWYRQLPEEGLKFMVYLQKENIIDESGMPKERFSAEFPKEGPSILRIQQVVRGDSAAYFCASSPGQYNQPQHFGDGTRLSIL.

This clone occurred once. The DNA of the CDR3 is TGTGCCAGCAGCCTCAGGGGGATGGGCAATGAGCAGTTCTTC. Translation: CASSLRGMGNEQFF. V and J are TRBV9 and TRBJ2-1; 7 bases are a match to TRBD1. The CDR3 has 14 amino acids. V trimming: 4 bases; J trimming: 6 bases; junction bases outside the gene matches: 7. CDR1 and CDR2 (germline): SGDLS, YYNGEE.

The chain has TRBV27 and TRBJ2-5; no reliable D call. The V end was cut by 3 bases, the J end by 5 bases, with 10 bases between. The CDR3 consists of 13 residues. From germline, CDR1 is MNHEY and CDR2 SMNVEV (reference sequence). This CDR3 reads CASSLAAWETQYF. The CDR3 DNA reads as TGTGCCAGCAGTTTGGCGGCATGGGAGACCCAGTACTTC.

The rearrangement joins TRBV9 to TRBJ2-5, with 8 bases fitting TRBD2. This CDR3 has 15 residues. The ends lost 0 bases at V and 5 bases at J; junction bases unmatched: 6. Germline V gene lookup returns CDR1 SGDLS and CDR2 YYNGEE. The CDR3 bases are TGTGCCAGCAGCGTAGGGGAGCGGGAGTGGGAGACCCAGTACTTC. Protein sequence: CASSVGEREWETQYF. The whole variable domain, filled in from reference TRBV9 and TRBJ2-5, reads DSGVTQTPKHLITATGQRVTLRCSPRSGDLSVYWYQQSLDQGLQFLIQYYNGEERAKGNILERFSAQQFPDLHSELNLSSLELGDSALYFCASSVGEREWETQYFGPGTRLLVL.

The rearrangement uses TRBV5-1 and TRBJ1-2, with D maybe TRBD1 (6 bases). The germline V gene encodes CDR1 SGHRS and CDR2 YFSETQ. V dropped 0 bases and J dropped 4 bases, with 13 bases sitting between them. The CDR3 extends over 15 amino acids. The CDR3 bases are TGCGCCAGCAGCTTGGGGATGGACAGCCCCTATGGCTACACCTTC. Translation: CASSLGMDSPYGYTF.

This clone was counted a few times. V and J are TRBV27 and TRBJ2-7, with TRBD1 matching 10 bases. Germline V gene sequence: CDR1 MNHEY, CDR2 SMNVEV (reference sequence). The V segment lost 5 bases and the J segment 7 bases; nucleotides outside the gene matches: 17. CDR3 length: 17 amino acids. CDR3 nucleotides: TGTGCCAGCAGTCATTACATTCCGGGACAGGGGATGCGGGAGCAGTACTTC. It encodes CASSHYIPGQGMREQYF.

CDR3 region: CASSIQGVDNSPLHF. CDR3 coding DNA: TGTGCCAGTAGTATCCAGGGTGTGGATAATTCACCCCTCCACTTT. This sequence joins TRBV19 and TRBJ1-6, with a tentative D call TRBD1 (5 bases). The V end lost 3 bases, the J end lost 5 bases, and 11 bases lay between the germline ends. The CDR3 totals 15 residues. CDR1 and CDR2 from the germline V gene are LNHDA and SQIVND (reference sequence).

This rearrangement joins TRBV20-1 to TRBJ2-1; TRBD2 matches 10 bases. Germline CDR1 reads DFQATT; CDR2 reads SNEGSKA (reference sequence). The V and J ends lost 3 bases and 5 bases, in that order; junction bases with no gene match: 4. This CDR3 spans 14 amino acids. Here the CDR3 DNA reads TGCAGTGCTAGTCGGACTAGCGGCAACAATGAGCAGTTCTTC. This encodes CSASRTSGNNEQFF.